The present T cell receptor beta chain was sequenced within a study of blood T cell repertoires in COVID-19. Study in general: Sites in the United States, Italy and Spain provided acute and convalescent COVID-19 samples. The analysed material was cDNA or gDNA that came from T cells, B-cell-depleted T cells, or PBMCs.

In the authors' workflow: Estimation of nucleated cell counts relied on the amplification of reference gene primers. The repertoire was sequenced with immunoSEQ multiplex PCR; TCRdb's copy has only in-frame clones and lacks some. V, J and clone size were drawn from that table, and D and trimming were deduced from the DNA. Of approximately 99,000 clones listed, about 86% are singletons. V trimming: 8 bases; J trimming: 7 bases; junction bases outside the gene matches: 6. The CDR3 is 13 amino acids. Germline-derived CDR1 and CDR2 are WSHSY and SAAADI. The V gene is TRBV10-2, the J gene TRBJ1-4; TRBD1 aligns across 8 bases. This TCR was sampled from a woman aged 55-75 years in a cohort sampled during active or convalescent COVID-19. The sequencing sample was made of peripheral blood. The CDR3 protein is CASQGQAPEKLFF. The CDR3 DNA reads as TGCGCCAGCCAGGGACAGGCCCCTGAAAAACTGTTTTTT.